This TCR beta chain was identified in a study of T cell therapy after organ transplantation. Germline lookup yields CDR1 SGDLS and CDR2 YYNGEE. The CDR3 sequence is 15 residues long. Trimming removed 0 bases at V and 2 bases at J, with 9 bases between. Study-level findings and limits: Reconstitution after therapy seemingly combined transferred and product-undetected endogenous clonotypes.

Sequenced by immunoSEQ multiplex PCR; TCRdb stores in-frame clones only, minus some. The sample has 45,000 to 60,000 clones, approximately 94% seen once. These transplant recipients had drug-resistant or recurrent cytomegalovirus infection. A word on this clone: Its antigen is as yet unknown.

The sequencing here drew on CD8+ T cells from blood, taken before autologous CMV-specific T cell therapy. V is TRBV9 and J is TRBJ1-3; weak D call: TRBD1 (6 bases). This receptor was identified in a human patient who had received a solid organ transplant and had CMV disease. CDR3 amino acids: CASSVEQGTGNTIYF. DNA for the CDR3: TGTGCCAGCAGCGTAGAACAGGGCACTGGAAACACCATATATTTT.